This TCR beta chain was captured by sequencing in a study of CD8 T cells in Susac syndrome. Sequencing of TCR beta, carried out with a high-throughput approach, was applied to CD8+ and CD4+ T cells from the blood. Germline V gene data show CDR1 as MGHRA and CDR2 as YSYEKL. This CDR3 has 16 amino acids. V gave up 0 bases and J gave up 5 bases; unmatched junction bases: 6. Random hexamers were used to reverse transcribe the RNA input (0.5 to 1 ug). Amplification of TCR beta CDR3 spanned 54 Vbeta and 13 Jbeta via immunoSEQ multiplex PCR. TCRdb recomputed calls from the immunoSEQ multiplex PCR reads with MiXCR, one row per CDR3 protein. The data contain about 180,000 distinct CDR3 sequences, 90% to 95% of them singletons.

The clonotype originates from a human donor with multiple sclerosis. This chain uses TRBV4-1 with TRBJ2-5; 10 bases match TRBD2. The sequencing input was CD4+ T cells from PBMCs. CDR3 region: CASSQEERGGVETQYF. CDR3 DNA sequence: TGCGCCAGCAGCCAAGAGGAGCGGGGGGGCGTCGAGACCCAGTACTTC.